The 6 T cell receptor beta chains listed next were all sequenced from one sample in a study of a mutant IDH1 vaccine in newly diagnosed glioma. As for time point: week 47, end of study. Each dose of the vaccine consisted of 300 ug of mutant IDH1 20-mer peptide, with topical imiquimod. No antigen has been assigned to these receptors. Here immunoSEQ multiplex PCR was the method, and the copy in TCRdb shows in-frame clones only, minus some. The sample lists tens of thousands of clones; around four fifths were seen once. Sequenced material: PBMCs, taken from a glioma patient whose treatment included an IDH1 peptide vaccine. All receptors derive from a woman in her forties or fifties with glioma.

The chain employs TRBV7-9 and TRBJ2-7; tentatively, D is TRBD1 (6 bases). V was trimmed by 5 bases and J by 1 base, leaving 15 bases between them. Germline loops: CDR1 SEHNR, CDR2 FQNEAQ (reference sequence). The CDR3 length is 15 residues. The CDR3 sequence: CASSAMTGLSYEQYF. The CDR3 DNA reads TGTGCCAGCAGCGCGATGACAGGCCTTTCCTACGAGCAGTACTTC.

The CDR3 protein is CASSELGRPEAFF. The DNA for the CDR3 is TGTGCCAGCAGTGAACTCGGTCGGCCTGAAGCTTTCTTT. The rearrangement joins TRBV2 to TRBJ1-1, with unresolved D. Germline V CDR1 and CDR2: SNHLY, FYNNEI. This CDR3 comprises 13 residues. Trimming left V 2 bases short and J 6 bases short, with 10 bases between. Supplemented by reference TRBV2 and TRBJ1-1, the full variable domain reads EPEVTQTPSHQVTQMGQEVILRCVPISNHLYFYWYRQILGQKVEFLVSFYNNEISEKSEIFDDQFSVERPDGSNFTLKIRSTKLEDSAMYFCASSELGRPEAFFGQGTRLTVV.

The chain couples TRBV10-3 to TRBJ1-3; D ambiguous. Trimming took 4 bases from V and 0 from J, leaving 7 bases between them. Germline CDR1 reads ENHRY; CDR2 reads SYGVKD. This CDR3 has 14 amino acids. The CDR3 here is CAISVGGSGNTIYF. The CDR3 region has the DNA TGTGCCATCAGTGTAGGCGGCTCTGGAAACACCATATATTTT.

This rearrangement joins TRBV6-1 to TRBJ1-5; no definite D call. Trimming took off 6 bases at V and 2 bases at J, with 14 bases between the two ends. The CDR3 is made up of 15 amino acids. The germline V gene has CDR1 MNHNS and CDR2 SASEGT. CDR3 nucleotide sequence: TGTGCCAGCAGGATGGACTGGTCAGGCAATCAGCCCCAGCATTTT. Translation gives CASRMDWSGNQPQHF.

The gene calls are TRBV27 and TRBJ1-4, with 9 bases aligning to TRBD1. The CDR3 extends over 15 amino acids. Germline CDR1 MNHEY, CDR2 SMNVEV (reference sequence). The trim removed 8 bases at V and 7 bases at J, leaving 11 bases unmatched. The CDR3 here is CASAQNRGLGEKLFF. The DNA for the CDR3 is TGTGCCAGCGCCCAGAACAGGGGGCTTGGTGAAAAACTGTTTTTT.

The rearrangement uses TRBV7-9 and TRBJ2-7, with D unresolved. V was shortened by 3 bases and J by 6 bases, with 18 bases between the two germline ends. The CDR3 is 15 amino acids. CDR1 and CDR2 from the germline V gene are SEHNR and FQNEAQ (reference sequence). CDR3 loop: CASSFVSDLSGEQYF. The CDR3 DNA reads TGTGCCAGCAGCTTCGTTTCGGACCTTTCGGGCGAGCAGTACTTC.